The rows below give T cell receptor beta chains drawn from one sample of a study of T cells in Graves' hyperthyroidism and ophthalmopathy. TCRdb reprocessed the multiplex PCR reads via MiXCR and lists one record per CDR3 protein. The sample includes around 570,000 distinct CDR3 sequences, less than 20% of them seen just once. The specimen was blood. These receptors all come from a man aged 35 to 55 with Graves' ophthalmopathy. The CDR3 runs from the conserved cysteine through the conserved F or W. Each record gives: CDR3 DNA, CDR3 protein, J gene, clone size, D gene, V gene. The D gene is left open where the match is weak. Rows give clone size only sometimes, using once, few, many, or a class for an expanded clone.

cdr3_nt: TGCAGTGCTAGACCCTTAGATGGTATTTATGGCTACACCTTC
cdr3_aa: CSARPLDGIYGYTF
j_call: TRBJ1-2
clone_size: few
d_call: NA
v_call: TRBV20-1

cdr3_nt: TGTGCCAGCTCACCACCGCCATCAGATACGCAGTATTTT
cdr3_aa: CASSPPPSDTQYF
j_call: TRBJ2-3
clone_size: many
d_call: NA
v_call: TRBV18

cdr3_nt: TGCGCCAGCAGCTTGGGACTAGCGGGACGGAGCTCCTACGAGCAGTACTTC
cdr3_aa: CASSLGLAGRSSYEQYF
j_call: TRBJ2-7
clone_size: many
d_call: TRBD2
v_call: TRBV5-1

cdr3_nt: TGTGCCAGCAGTTTAGCGCTTGGGGGCGCAGATACGCAGTATTTT
cdr3_aa: CASSLALGGADTQYF
j_call: TRBJ2-3
clone_size: few
d_call: NA
v_call: TRBV12-3/TRBV12-4

cdr3_nt: TGTGCCAGCAAGACAGGGGGCGAGGAAAAACTGTTTTTT
cdr3_aa: CASKTGGEEKLFF
j_call: TRBJ1-4
clone_size: few
d_call: TRBD1
v_call: TRBV18

cdr3_nt: TGTGCCAGCAGGGACAGGGAACTGTCAAATCAGCCCCAGCATTTT
cdr3_aa: CASRDRELSNQPQHF
j_call: TRBJ1-5
clone_size: many
d_call: TRBD1
v_call: TRBV2

cdr3_nt: TGCGCCAGCAGCCACATCATATCAACCGGGACAGGACGCTACAATGAGCAGTTCTTC
cdr3_aa: CASSHIISTGTGRYNEQFF
j_call: TRBJ2-1
clone_size: few
d_call: TRBD1
v_call: TRBV4-3

cdr3_nt: TGTGCCAGCAGCTCTTACAGGACTCAGTTAGGTGAAGCTTTCTTT
cdr3_aa: CASSSYRTQLGEAFF
j_call: TRBJ1-1
clone_size: many
d_call: NA
v_call: TRBV7-8

cdr3_nt: TGTGCCATCAGTGGAGGGGCCATCCAAGAGACCCAGTACTTC
cdr3_aa: CAISGGAIQETQYF
j_call: TRBJ2-5
clone_size: few
d_call: NA
v_call: TRBV10-3

cdr3_nt: TGTGCCAGCCTGGATGAGCTGGGCCCCCAAGAGACCCAGTACTTC
cdr3_aa: CASLDELGPQETQYF
j_call: TRBJ2-5
clone_size: many
d_call: NA
v_call: TRBV2

cdr3_nt: TGCGCCAGCAGCTTGGGACAGGAGAGGTTTGAAAAACTGTTTTTT
cdr3_aa: CASSLGQERFEKLFF
j_call: TRBJ1-4
clone_size: many
d_call: NA
v_call: TRBV5-1

cdr3_nt: TGCAGCGTTGAAGGACAGGGCGGTAATGGCTACACCTTC
cdr3_aa: CSVEGQGGNGYTF
j_call: TRBJ1-2
clone_size: few
d_call: TRBD1
v_call: TRBV29-1

cdr3_nt: TGCAGTGCTCTTCTAGCGGGAGTTGGCGTTTGGACAGATACGCAGTATTTT
cdr3_aa: CSALLAGVGVWTDTQYF
j_call: TRBJ2-3
clone_size: NA
d_call: TRBD2
v_call: TRBV20-1

cdr3_nt: TGTGCCAGCAGCCAACGGACAGGGGGCCGGAACACTGAAGCTTTCTTT
cdr3_aa: CASSQRTGGRNTEAFF
j_call: TRBJ1-1
clone_size: few
d_call: TRBD1
v_call: TRBV5-4

cdr3_nt: TGTGCCAGCTCACAGAGGGGGCCGAGGTACGAGCAGTACTTC
cdr3_aa: CASSQRGPRYEQYF
j_call: TRBJ2-7
clone_size: many
d_call: TRBD1
v_call: TRBV18

cdr3_nt: TGTGCCAGCAGTTACGACAGCGAAGCTTTCTTT
cdr3_aa: CASSYDSEAFF
j_call: TRBJ1-1
clone_size: many
d_call: NA
v_call: TRBV12-3/TRBV12-4

cdr3_nt: TGTGCCACCAGCAGAGATAGGGGGACAGGGCGCGACGAGCAGTACTTC
cdr3_aa: CATSRDRGTGRDEQYF
j_call: TRBJ2-7
clone_size: few
d_call: TRBD1
v_call: TRBV15

cdr3_nt: TGTGCCAGCCGCAGGGGAGGGTCCCCCACAGATACGCAGTATTTT
cdr3_aa: CASRRGGSPTDTQYF
j_call: TRBJ2-3
clone_size: few
d_call: NA
v_call: TRBV13

cdr3_nt: TGTGCCAGCAGCTCGTCGGTACAGGCCGGAGGAGAGACCCAGTACTTC
cdr3_aa: CASSSSVQAGGETQYF
j_call: TRBJ2-5
clone_size: NA
d_call: NA
v_call: TRBV7-9

cdr3_nt: TGCAGCGTTGTATTTGCGGGGCAGCCCTACGAGCAGTACTTC
cdr3_aa: CSVVFAGQPYEQYF
j_call: TRBJ2-7
clone_size: once
d_call: NA
v_call: TRBV29-1

cdr3_nt: TGCAGTGCTTCAACGGGACTAGCCAAAAACATTCAGTACTTC
cdr3_aa: CSASTGLAKNIQYF
j_call: TRBJ2-4
clone_size: few
d_call: NA
v_call: TRBV20-1

cdr3_nt: TGCGCCAGCAGCCACATCGACCGGCCCTACGAGCAGTACTTC
cdr3_aa: CASSHIDRPYEQYF
j_call: TRBJ2-7
clone_size: few
d_call: NA
v_call: TRBV5-1

cdr3_nt: TGTGCCAGCAGCCACTGGACAGGGCCCCACGAGCAGTACTTC
cdr3_aa: CASSHWTGPHEQYF
j_call: TRBJ2-7
clone_size: many
d_call: TRBD1
v_call: TRBV3-1

cdr3_nt: TGTGCCAGCAGCTTAATGGCTGGCCCAGGCACAGATACGCAGTATTTT
cdr3_aa: CASSLMAGPGTDTQYF
j_call: TRBJ2-3
clone_size: many
d_call: NA
v_call: TRBV7-3

cdr3_nt: TGTGCCAGCAGTGATGCGGGAGGGCCTGAGACCCAGTACTTC
cdr3_aa: CASSDAGGPETQYF
j_call: TRBJ2-5
clone_size: many
d_call: TRBD2
v_call: TRBV2

cdr3_nt: TGTGCCAGTAGTATCGCCGGCGGTTACAACACTGAAGCTTTCTTT
cdr3_aa: CASSIAGGYNTEAFF
j_call: TRBJ1-1
clone_size: NA
d_call: NA
v_call: TRBV19